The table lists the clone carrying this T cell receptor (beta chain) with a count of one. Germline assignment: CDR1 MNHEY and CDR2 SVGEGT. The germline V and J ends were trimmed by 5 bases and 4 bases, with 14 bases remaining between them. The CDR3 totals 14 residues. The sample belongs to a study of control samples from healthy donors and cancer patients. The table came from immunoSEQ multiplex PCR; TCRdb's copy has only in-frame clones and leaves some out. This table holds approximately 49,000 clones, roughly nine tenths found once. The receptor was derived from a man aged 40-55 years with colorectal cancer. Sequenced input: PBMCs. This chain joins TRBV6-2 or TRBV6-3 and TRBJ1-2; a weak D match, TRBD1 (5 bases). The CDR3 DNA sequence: TGTGCCAGCAGTCTAGGGGTAACTCCCTATGGCTACACCTTC. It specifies CASSLGVTPYGYTF.